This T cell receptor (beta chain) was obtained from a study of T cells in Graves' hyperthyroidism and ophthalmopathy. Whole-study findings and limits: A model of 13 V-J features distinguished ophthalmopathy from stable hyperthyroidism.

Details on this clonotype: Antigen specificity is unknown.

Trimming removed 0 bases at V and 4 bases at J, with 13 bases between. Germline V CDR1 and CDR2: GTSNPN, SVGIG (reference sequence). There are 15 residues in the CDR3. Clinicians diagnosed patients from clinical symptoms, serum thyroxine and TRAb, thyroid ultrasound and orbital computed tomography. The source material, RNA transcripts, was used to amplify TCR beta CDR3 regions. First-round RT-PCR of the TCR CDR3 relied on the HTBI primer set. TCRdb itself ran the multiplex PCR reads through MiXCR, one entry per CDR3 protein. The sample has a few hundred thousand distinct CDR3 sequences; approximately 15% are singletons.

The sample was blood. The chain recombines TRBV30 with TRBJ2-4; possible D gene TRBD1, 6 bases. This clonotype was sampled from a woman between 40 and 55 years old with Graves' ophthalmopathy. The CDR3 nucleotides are TGTGCCTGGAGTGTACCGGGACAAAGAAAAAACATTCAGTACTTC. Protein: CAWSVPGQRKNIQYF.